The text below deals with one TCR beta chain. The specificity of this receptor is unknown. A single base separates this from a much larger clone, so it may be a read error. The lymph node samples were taken from the axillary draining lymph nodes of breast cancer patients. The sequencer was an Illumina HiSeq 2000. TCR beta chain libraries were generated by multiplex PCR amplification. The amplified TCR beta chain products were analyzed by high-throughput sequencing. The public reads were reprocessed in TCRdb via fastp at Q25 and MiXCR, keeping in-frame beta chains. Rows matching on CDR3 protein sequence are summarized as one entry with the most common DNA and genes. The sample profile shows 100,000 or so distinct CDR3 sequences; around 20% of them were found once. The ten largest clones add up to 1% to 1.5% of the sample. The sample belongs to a study of breast tumors, draining lymph nodes, adjacent tissues (dated by TCRdb to the mid-2010s). Turning to the overall study: Breast cancer patients provided tumor, adjacent nontumor tissue and axillary lymph nodes, and the study compared the TCR beta repertoires across these three sources. In human breast cancer, the study set out to assess how tumor, surrounding tissue and draining lymph node repertoires relate to one another and whether T cells might be exchanged between them. Points the paper makes about the study in general: Tumor T-cell repertoires showed less diversity than lymph node repertoires and more diversity than nontumor tissue repertoires, and tumor T-cell repertoires showed preferential V and J gene usage. The data were considered consistent with most tumor T cells being derived from the lymph node and subsequently expanding within tumor tissue. Tumor and nontumor tissue repertoires were found to be significantly more similar in luminal-like than in basal-like breast cancer. The conclusion that tumor T cells originate in lymph nodes was presented as consistent with a hypothesis rather than as directly demonstrated.

Counted from cysteine to phenylalanine, this CDR3 has 14 amino acids. Left in the record is the CDR3 DNA by itself, 42 bases read in frame from the first base. Clipping removes 4 bases from V and 7 bases from J, with 6 as the unmatched junction base count. Via the germline V gene, CDR1 is SGHTA and CDR2 FQGTGA. The receptor was derived from a female donor with breast cancer. Some clones in this sample may be carry-over from other donors' samples. The chain is assembled from TRBV7-3 and TRBJ2-2, with TRBD1 matching 7 junction bases. Sequencing input: axillary lymph node tissue. Read as DNA, the sequence is TGTGCCAGCAGCTCCCAGGGGGTCAGCGGGGAGCTGTTTTTT. Its translation reads: CASSSQGVSGELFF.